This paragraph covers one T cell receptor beta chain sequence. Germline-derived CDR1 and CDR2 are SNHLY and FYNNEI. Trimming took off 4 bases at V and 6 bases at J, with 8 bases between the two ends. The CDR3 loop spans 12 amino acids. Clinical histories supplied by participants themselves formed the basis of cohort assignment. The record originates from a study of blood T cell repertoires in COVID-19. In the study overall: The samples span acute and convalescent COVID-19 from the United States, Italy and Spain.

Some clones are missing from TCRdb's copy, which holds only in-frame ones; the method was immunoSEQ multiplex PCR. The sample carries over 110,000 clones, less than 90% recorded once. Material for sequencing was PBMCs or T cells enriched from blood (not recorded which). The V gene is TRBV2, the J gene TRBJ2-3; D is possibly TRBD1 (6 bases). The clonotype comes from a man aged 35-49 years with acute COVID-19. The CDR3 sequence: CASSVDRDTQYF. The CDR3 DNA reads as TGTGCCAGCAGTGTTGACAGGGATACGCAGTATTTT.